The clone carrying this T cell receptor (beta chain) turned up a few times. Template switching introduced a universal primer site, and the cDNA bore unique molecular identifiers. TCRdb analysed the 5' RACE reads with MiXCR anew, one entry per CDR3 protein. The sample shows 700,000 or so distinct CDR3 sequences, under 9% of them seen only once. This record comes from a study of identical twins. Trimming removed 6 bases from V and 1 base from J, with 12 bases in between. The CDR3 covers 14 residues. Germline CDR1 reads MNHNS; CDR2 reads SASEGT. A further study also used this sample, focusing on yellow fever vaccine responses in identical twins.

Sequencing was carried out using PBMCs. The rearrangement links TRBV6-1 to TRBJ2-5, with a possible D match to TRBD2 (6 bases). The sequence was collected from a woman aged 18-35 years in good health. CDR3 DNA sequence: TGTGCCAGCAGGGGAACGGAGGGCCAAGAGACCCAGTACTTC. The encoded protein is CASRGTEGQETQYF.